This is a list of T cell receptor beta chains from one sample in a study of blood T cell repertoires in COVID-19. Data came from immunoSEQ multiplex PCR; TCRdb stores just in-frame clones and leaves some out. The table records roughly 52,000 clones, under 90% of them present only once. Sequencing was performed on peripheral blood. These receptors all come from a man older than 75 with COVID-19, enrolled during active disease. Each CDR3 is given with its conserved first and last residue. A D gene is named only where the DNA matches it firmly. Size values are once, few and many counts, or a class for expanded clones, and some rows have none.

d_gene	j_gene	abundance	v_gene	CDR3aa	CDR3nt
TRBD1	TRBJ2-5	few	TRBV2	CASSGTGGETQYF	TGTGCCAGCAGCGGGACAGGGGGGGAGACCCAGTACTTC
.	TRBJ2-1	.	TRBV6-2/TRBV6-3	CASSYLGVSYNEQFF	TGTGCCAGCAGTTACCTCGGGGTATCCTACAATGAGCAGTTCTTC
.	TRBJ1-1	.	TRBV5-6	CASSWGRGKLNTEAFF	TGTGCCAGCAGCTGGGGGAGGGGTAAACTGAACACTGAAGCTTTCTTT
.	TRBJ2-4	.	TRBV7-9	CASSSTPAKNIQYF	TGTGCCAGCAGCTCAACACCAGCCAAAAACATTCAGTACTTC
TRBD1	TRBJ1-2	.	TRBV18	CASSPDRGYGYTF	TGTGCCAGCTCACCGGACAGGGGGTACGGCTACACCTTC
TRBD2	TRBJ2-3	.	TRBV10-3	CAISVVTSGSPSTDTQYF	TGTGCCATCTCGGTAGTGACTAGCGGGAGCCCTAGCACAGATACGCAGTATTTT
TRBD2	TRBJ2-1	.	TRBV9	CASSVGGAGSPGEQFF	TGTGCCAGCAGCGTAGGCGGAGCGGGGAGCCCCGGGGAGCAGTTCTTC
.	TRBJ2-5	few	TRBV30	CAWGRGGVAQETQYF	TGTGCCTGGGGCAGAGGGGGGGTTGCCCAAGAGACCCAGTACTTC
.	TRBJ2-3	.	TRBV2	CASRGAESTDTQYF	TGTGCCAGCAGGGGAGCGGAAAGCACAGATACGCAGTATTTT
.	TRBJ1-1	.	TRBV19	CASSLGLTVNTEAFF	TGTGCCAGTAGTCTGGGACTCACTGTGAACACTGAAGCTTTCTTT
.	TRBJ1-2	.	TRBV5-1	CASNPAGSNYGYTF	TGCGCCAGCAACCCAGCCGGGTCGAACTATGGCTACACCTTC
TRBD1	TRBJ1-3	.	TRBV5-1	CASSFAPGGGNTIYF	TGCGCCAGCAGCTTCGCCCCAGGGGGCGGAAACACCATATATTTT
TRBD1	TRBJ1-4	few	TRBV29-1	CSAWGTGAISEKLFF	TGCAGCGCCTGGGGTACAGGGGCGATTAGTGAAAAACTGTTTTTT
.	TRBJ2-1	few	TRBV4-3	CASSQDFSSNEQFF	TGCGCCAGCAGCCAAGATTTTTCATCCAATGAGCAGTTCTTC
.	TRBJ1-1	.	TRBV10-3	CAIKGWERENTEAFF	TGTGCCATCAAGGGGTGGGAAAGGGAGAACACTGAAGCTTTCTTT
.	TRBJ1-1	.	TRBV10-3	CAISESMAAMNTEAFF	TGTGCCATCAGTGAGTCGATGGCAGCGATGAACACTGAAGCTTTCTTT